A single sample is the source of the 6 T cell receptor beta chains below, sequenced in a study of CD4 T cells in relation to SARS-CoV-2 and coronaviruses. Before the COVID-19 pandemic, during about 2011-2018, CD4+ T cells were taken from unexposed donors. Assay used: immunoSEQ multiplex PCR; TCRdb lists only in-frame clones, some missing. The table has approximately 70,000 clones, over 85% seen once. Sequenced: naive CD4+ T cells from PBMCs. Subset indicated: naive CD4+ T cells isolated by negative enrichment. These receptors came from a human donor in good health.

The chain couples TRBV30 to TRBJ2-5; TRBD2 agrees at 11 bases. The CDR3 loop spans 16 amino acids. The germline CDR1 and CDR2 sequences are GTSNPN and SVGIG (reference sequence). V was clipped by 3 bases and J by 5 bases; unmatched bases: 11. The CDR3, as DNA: TGTGCCTGGAGCGGCCGGGGACTAGCGGTCGGGGAGACCCAGTACTTC. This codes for CAWSGRGLAVGETQYF.

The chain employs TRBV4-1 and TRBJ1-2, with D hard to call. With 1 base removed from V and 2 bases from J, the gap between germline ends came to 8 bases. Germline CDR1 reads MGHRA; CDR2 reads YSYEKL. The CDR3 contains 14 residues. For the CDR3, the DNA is TGCGCCAGCAGCCAAGCGACGAGGAACTATGGCTACACCTTC. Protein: CASSQATRNYGYTF.

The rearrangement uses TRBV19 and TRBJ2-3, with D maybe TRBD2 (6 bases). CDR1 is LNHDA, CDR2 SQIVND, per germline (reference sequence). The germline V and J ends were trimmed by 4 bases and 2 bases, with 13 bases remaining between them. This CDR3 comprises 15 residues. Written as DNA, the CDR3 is TGTGCCAGTAGTACGCCGGGGGATCTCACAGATACGCAGTATTTT. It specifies CASSTPGDLTDTQYF.

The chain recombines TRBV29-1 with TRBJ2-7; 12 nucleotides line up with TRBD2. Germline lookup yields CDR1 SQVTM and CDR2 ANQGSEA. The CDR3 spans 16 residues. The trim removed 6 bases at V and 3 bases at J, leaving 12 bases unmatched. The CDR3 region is CSVSKTSGSFLYEQYF. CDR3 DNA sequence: TGCAGCGTGTCAAAGACTAGCGGGAGTTTCCTCTACGAGCAGTACTTC.

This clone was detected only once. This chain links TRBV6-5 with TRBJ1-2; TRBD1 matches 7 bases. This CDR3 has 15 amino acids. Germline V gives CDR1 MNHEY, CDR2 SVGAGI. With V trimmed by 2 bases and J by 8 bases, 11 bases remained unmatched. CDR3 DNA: TGTGCCAGCAGTTACGGCGACAGGGCGACGGGAGGCTACACCTTC. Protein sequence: CASSYGDRATGGYTF.

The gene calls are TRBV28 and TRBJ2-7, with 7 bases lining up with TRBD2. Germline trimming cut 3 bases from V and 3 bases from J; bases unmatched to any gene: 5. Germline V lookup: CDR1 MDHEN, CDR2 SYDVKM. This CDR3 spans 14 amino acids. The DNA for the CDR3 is TGTGCCAGCAGTTTTGGCGGGAGTCGCTACGAGCAGTACTTC. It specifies CASSFGGSRYEQYF.